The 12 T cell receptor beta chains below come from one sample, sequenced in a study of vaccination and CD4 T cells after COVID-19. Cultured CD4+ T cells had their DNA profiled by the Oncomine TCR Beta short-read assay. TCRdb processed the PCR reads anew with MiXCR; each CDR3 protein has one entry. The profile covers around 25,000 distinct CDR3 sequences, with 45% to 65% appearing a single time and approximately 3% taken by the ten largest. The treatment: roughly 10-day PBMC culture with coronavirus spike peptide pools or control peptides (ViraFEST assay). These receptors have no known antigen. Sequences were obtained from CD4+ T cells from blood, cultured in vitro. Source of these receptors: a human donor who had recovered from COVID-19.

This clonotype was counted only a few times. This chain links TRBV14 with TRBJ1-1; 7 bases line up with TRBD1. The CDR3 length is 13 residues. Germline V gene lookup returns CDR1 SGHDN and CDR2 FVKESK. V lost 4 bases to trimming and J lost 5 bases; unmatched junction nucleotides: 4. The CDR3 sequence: CASSRQGATEAFF. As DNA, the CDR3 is TGTGCCAGCAGCCGACAGGGAGCGACTGAAGCTTTCTTT.

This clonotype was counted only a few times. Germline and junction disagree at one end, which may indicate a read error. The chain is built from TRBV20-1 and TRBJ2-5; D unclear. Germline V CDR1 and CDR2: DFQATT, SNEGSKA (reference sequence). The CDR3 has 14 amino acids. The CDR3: CSARGSSQQETQYF. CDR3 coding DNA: TGCAGTGCCAGAGGTAGCAGTCAACAAGAGACCCAGTACTTC.

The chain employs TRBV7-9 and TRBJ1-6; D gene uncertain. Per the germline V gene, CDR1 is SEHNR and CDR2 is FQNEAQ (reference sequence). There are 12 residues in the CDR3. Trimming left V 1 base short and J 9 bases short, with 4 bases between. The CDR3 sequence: CASSLEASPLHF. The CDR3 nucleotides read TGTGCCAGCAGCTTAGAGGCTTCACCCCTCCACTTT.

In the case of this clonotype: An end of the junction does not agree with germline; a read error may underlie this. The CDR3: CASSPLNQGAPGLF. The CDR3 region has the DNA TGTGCCAGCAGCCCGCTAAACCAGGGGGCGCCTGGTTTATTT. This chain joins TRBV7-2 and TRBJ1-1, with 8 bases aligning to TRBD1. CDR1 and CDR2 from the germline V gene are SGHTA and FQGNSA. The CDR3 runs to 14 residues.

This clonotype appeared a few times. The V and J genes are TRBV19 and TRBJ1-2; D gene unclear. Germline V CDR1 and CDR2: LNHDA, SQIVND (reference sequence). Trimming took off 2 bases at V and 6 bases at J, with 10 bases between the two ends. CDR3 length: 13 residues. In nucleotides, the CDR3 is TGTGCCAGTAGTATAAGCCCAAAGAATGGCTACACCTTC. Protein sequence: CASSISPKNGYTF.

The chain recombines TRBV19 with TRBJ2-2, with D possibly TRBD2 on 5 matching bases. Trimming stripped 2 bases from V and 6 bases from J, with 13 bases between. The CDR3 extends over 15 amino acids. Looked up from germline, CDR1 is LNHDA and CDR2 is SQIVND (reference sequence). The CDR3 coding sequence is TGTGCCAGTAGTATATTAGCGATTGGGGCCGGGGAGCTGTTTTTT. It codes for CASSILAIGAGELFF.

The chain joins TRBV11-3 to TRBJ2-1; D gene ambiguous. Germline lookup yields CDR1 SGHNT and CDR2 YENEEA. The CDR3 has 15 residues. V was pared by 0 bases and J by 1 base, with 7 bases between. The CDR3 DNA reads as TGTGCCAGCAGCTTAGACTGGTTATCCTACAATGAGCAGTTCTTC. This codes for CASSLDWLSYNEQFF.

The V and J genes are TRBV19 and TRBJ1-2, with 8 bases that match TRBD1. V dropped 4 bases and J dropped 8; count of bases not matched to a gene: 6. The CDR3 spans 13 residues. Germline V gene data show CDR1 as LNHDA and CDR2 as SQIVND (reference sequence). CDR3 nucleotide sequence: TGTGCCAGTAGTACCAGGGGGCAAGGCGGCTACACCTTC. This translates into CASSTRGQGGYTF.

DNA for the CDR3: TGTGCCAGCAGCGTAGACCCAGGGTTATACGCGGGGAATAATTCACCCCTCCACTTT. It specifies CASSVDPGLYAGNNSPLHF. The V and J genes are TRBV9 and TRBJ1-6; possible D gene TRBD1, 5 bases. CDR3 length: 19 amino acids. Germline V CDR1 and CDR2: SGDLS, YYNGEE. The ends were cut back, 0 bases at V and 5 bases at J, with 21 bases in the middle.

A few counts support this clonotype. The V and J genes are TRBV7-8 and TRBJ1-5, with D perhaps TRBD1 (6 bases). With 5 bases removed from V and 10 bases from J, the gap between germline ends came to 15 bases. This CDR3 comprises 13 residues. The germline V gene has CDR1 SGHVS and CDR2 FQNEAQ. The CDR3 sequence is CASSLRQELPQHF. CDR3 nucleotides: TGTGCCAGCAGCCTACGACAGGAATTACCCCAGCATTTT.

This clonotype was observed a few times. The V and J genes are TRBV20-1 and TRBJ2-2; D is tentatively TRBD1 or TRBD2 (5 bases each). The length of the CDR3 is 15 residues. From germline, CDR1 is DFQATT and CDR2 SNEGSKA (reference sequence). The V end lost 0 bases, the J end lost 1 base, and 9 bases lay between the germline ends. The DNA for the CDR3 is TGCAGTGCTAGAGAGGGACGGTTGAACACCGGGGAGCTGTTTTTT. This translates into CSAREGRLNTGELFF.

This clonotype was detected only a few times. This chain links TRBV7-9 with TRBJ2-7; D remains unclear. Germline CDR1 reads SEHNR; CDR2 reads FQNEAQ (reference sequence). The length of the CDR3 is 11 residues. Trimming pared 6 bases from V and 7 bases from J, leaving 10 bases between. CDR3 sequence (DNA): TGTGCCAGCAGTAACGGCTGGGAGCAGTACTTC. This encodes CASSNGWEQYF.